This T cell receptor beta chain is drawn from a study of neurological immune-mediated disorders. This clonotype was seen repeatedly, ten times or more. For the unsorted libraries, 2 million PBMCs stored at -80 C served as input. Germline V CDR1 and CDR2: KGHSH, LQKENI. Between the trimmed V and J ends, which lost 4 bases and 2 bases, there was a span of 21 bases. The CDR3 consists of 17 residues. The making of cDNA relied on 5'RACE with 10-nucleotide random UMIs. In TCRdb, the 5' RACE reads were re-called with MiXCR into one record per CDR3 protein. The data hold about 36,000 distinct CDR3 sequences, with about a tenth observed a single time.

The sequenced sample was PBMCs. The rearrangement uses TRBV18 and TRBJ2-7; D could derive from TRBD1 or TRBD2 (5 bases each). This receptor was identified in a woman aged 30 to 39 with HTLV-1-associated myelopathy (HAM/TSP). The CDR3 region has the DNA TGTGCCAGCTCACGGACTTATTGGGCAGAGGGGACCTACGAGCAGTACTTC. As protein: CASSRTYWAEGTYEQYF.